What follows is one T cell receptor (beta chain) and its context. Germline V gene data show CDR1 as MGHRA and CDR2 as YSYEKL. V lost 2 bases and J lost 0, with 14 bases in between. The CDR3 is made up of 17 amino acids. In the original workflow: Researchers report that nucleated cell counts were estimated from reference gene primer amplification. Generated by immunoSEQ multiplex PCR, the TCRdb table keeps only in-frame clones and is missing some. The V and J calls and clone size come from that table; D and trimming were worked out from the DNA. The table shows about 82,000 clones, with 70% to 90% occurring only once. This record belongs to a study of blood T cell repertoires in COVID-19. In the study overall: Sites in the United States, Italy and Spain provided acute and convalescent COVID-19 samples. Nucleic acid was either cDNA or gDNA, and it came from T cells, B-cell-depleted T cells, or PBMCs.

The chain employs TRBV4-1 and TRBJ1-5; D remains ambiguous. The clonotype was recovered from an elderly man with active or convalescent COVID-19. The sequenced sample consisted of peripheral blood. The CDR3 DNA sequence: TGCGCCAGCAGCCAATCGAGGGTGGCGAATAGCAATCAGCCCCAGCATTTT. It specifies CASSQSRVANSNQPQHF.